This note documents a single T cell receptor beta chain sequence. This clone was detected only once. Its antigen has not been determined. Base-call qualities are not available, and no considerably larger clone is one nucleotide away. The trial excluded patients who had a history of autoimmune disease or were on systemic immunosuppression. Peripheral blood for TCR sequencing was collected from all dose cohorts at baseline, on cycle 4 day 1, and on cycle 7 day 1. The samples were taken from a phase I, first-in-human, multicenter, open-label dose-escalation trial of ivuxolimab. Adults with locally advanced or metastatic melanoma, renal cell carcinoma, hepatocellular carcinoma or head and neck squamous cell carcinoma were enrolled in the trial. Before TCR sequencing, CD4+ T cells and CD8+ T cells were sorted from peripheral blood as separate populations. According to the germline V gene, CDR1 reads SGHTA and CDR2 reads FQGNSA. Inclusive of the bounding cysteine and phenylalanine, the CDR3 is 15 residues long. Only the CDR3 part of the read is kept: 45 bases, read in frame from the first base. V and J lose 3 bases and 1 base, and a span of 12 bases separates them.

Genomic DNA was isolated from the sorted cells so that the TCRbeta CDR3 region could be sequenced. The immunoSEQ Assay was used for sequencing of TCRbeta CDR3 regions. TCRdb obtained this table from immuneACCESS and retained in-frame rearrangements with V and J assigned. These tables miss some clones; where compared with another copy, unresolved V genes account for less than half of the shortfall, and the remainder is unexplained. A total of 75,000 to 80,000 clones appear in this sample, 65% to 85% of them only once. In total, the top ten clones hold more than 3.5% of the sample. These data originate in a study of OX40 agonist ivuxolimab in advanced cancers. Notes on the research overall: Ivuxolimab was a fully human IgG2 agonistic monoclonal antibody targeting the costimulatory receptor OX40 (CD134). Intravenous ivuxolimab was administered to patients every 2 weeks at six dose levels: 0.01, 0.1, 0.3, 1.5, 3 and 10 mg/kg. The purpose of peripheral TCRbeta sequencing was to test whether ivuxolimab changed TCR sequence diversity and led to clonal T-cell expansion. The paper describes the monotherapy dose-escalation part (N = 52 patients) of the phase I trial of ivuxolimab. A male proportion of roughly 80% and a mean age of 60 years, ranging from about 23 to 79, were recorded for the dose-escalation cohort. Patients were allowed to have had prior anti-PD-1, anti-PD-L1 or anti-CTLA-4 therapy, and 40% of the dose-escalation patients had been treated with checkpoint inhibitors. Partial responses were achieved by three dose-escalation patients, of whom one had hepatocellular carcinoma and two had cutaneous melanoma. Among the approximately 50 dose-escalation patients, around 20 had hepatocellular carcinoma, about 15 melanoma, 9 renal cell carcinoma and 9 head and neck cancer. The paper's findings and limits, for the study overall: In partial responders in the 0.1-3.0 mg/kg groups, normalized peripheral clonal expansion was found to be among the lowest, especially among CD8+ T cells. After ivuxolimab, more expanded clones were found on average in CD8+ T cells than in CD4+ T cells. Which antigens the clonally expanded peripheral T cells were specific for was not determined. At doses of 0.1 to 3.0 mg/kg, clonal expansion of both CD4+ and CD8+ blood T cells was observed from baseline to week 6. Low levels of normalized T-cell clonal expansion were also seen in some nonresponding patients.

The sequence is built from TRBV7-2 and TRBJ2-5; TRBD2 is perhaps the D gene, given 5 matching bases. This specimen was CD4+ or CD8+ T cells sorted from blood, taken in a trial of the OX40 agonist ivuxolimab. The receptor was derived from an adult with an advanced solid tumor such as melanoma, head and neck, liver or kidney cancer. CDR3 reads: CASSLQVEAQETQYF. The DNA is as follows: TGTGCCAGCAGCTTGCAAGTGGAGGCCCAAGAGACCCAGTACTTC.